This entry features one T cell receptor (beta chain) sequence. These data originate in a study of control samples from healthy donors and cancer patients. The CDR3 contains 14 residues. The V end was cut by 8 bases, the J end by 4 bases, with 14 bases between. Germline V gives CDR1 MNHGY, CDR2 SVAAGI. Using immunoSEQ multiplex PCR, the repertoire was profiled, and TCRdb retains in-frame clones only, with some absent. The table has about 94,000 clones, 90% seen once. The receptor was derived from a woman aged 18-29 years in good health. V gene TRBV6-9 combines with J gene TRBJ1-4; D is undetermined. The sequenced sample consisted of blood. This chain's CDR3 is CASVRGTGNEKLFF. The CDR3 DNA reads as TGTGCCAGCGTACGGGGAACGGGTAATGAAAAACTGTTTTTT.